The rows below give T cell receptor beta chains drawn from one sample of a study of identifying expanded T cells in peripheral blood. Clones were read by immunoSEQ multiplex PCR, and TCRdb kept only the in-frame ones, dropping some. The top ten clones hold around 5.6% of a sample with some 90,000 clones, 86% of them seen once. Sequencing was performed on blood. The source of these receptors is a person aged 18 to 70 in good health. The CDR3 runs from the conserved cysteine through the conserved F or W. The D gene is left open where the match is weak. Clone size, where shown, is once, few, many, or a class for clones that have expanded.

size,V,D,J,CDR3,DNA
-,TRBV25-1,-,TRBJ1-4,CASAGATNEKLFF,TGTGCCAGCGCGGGGGCAACTAATGAAAAACTGTTTTTT
-,TRBV29-1,-,TRBJ1-2,CSVESPGAWGYTF,TGCAGCGTTGAATCGCCAGGGGCGTGGGGCTACACCTTC
-,TRBV4-3,-,TRBJ2-2,CASSHDSGAGELFF,TGCGCCAGCAGCCACGACTCAGGGGCCGGGGAGCTGTTTTTT
-,TRBV6-5,TRBD2,TRBJ2-3,CASSYSAGGITDTQYF,TGTGCCAGCAGTTACTCGGCGGGGGGGATCACAGATACGCAGTATTTT
once,TRBV25-1,TRBD1,TRBJ1-2,CASQGVRTGANYGYTF,TGTGCCAGCCAGGGGGTTCGGACAGGAGCTAACTATGGCTACACCTTC
once,TRBV7-2,TRBD1,TRBJ1-1,CASSLQGTGPGTEAFF,TGTGCCAGCAGCTTACAGGGGACAGGGCCGGGAACTGAAGCTTTCTTT
few,TRBV7-9,-,TRBJ2-7,CASSLDYREQYF,TGTGCCAGCAGCTTAGATTACCGGGAGCAGTACTTC
-,TRBV6-6,-,TRBJ1-2,CASSPWGGYTF,TGTGCCAGCAGCCCATGGGGCGGCTACACCTTC
-,TRBV7-2,-,TRBJ1-3,CASSSAPGANTIYF,TGTGCCAGCAGCTCGGCGCCCGGGGCCAACACCATATATTTT
-,TRBV27,TRBD1,TRBJ1-1,CASSWGWTGGLNTEAFF,TGTGCCAGCAGCTGGGGGTGGACAGGGGGCTTGAACACTGAAGCTTTCTTT
-,TRBV7-8,-,TRBJ2-5,CASSTRHGSPETQYF,TGTGCCAGCAGCACGCGGCACGGCTCTCCAGAGACCCAGTACTTC
-,TRBV6-1,-,TRBJ2-1,CASSAFGTVTSDEQFF,TGTGCCAGCAGTGCCTTCGGGACGGTTACCTCCGATGAGCAGTTCTTC
-,TRBV2,TRBD1,TRBJ2-7,CASSLLTGTVGSYEQYF,TGTGCCAGCAGCTTGTTGACCGGGACAGTCGGATCCTACGAGCAGTACTTC
-,TRBV9,-,TRBJ2-3,CASSRLGRPDTDTQYF,TGTGCCAGCTCTCGACTAGGCCGTCCAGACACAGATACGCAGTATTTT
-,TRBV7-2,TRBD1,TRBJ1-1,CASTRTGSTEAFF,TGTGCCAGCACCCGGACAGGGAGCACTGAAGCTTTCTTT
-,TRBV5-1,-,TRBJ1-2,CASSLDSGDGYTF,TGCGCCAGCAGCTTGGATTCTGGGGATGGCTACACCTTC
-,TRBV5-6,-,TRBJ2-7,CASSPSSSGLYEQYF,TGTGCCAGCAGCCCCTCTTCCAGCGGGCTTTACGAGCAGTACTTC
few,TRBV19,-,TRBJ1-1,CASTKQMNTEAFF,TGTGCCAGTACTAAACAGATGAACACTGAAGCTTTCTTT